A single sample is the source of the 15 T cell receptor beta chains below, sequenced in a study of OX40 agonist ivuxolimab in advanced cancers. Receptors were amplified or captured by the immunoSEQ multiplex PCR assay. TCRdb took over this immuneACCESS table, retaining in-frame rearrangements with V and J assigned. Such tables are incomplete; in checked studies, under half of the missing clones stem from an unresolved V gene, and the remainder is unexplained. A total of some 45,000 clones appear in this sample, approximately 86% of them only once. The ten largest clones represent under 40% of the sample. Sequencing used CD4+ or CD8+ T cells sorted from blood, obtained in a trial of the OX40 agonist ivuxolimab. These receptors were collected from an adult with an advanced solid tumor such as melanoma, head and neck, liver or kidney cancer.

This clone was seen repeatedly, ten times or more. V is TRBV2 and J is TRBJ2-5, with D possibly matching TRBD1 (6 bases). Trimming cost V 7 bases and J 5 bases, with 17 bases left between them. The CDR3 totals 14 residues. Germline CDR1 SNHLY, CDR2 FYNNEI. CDR3 loop: CASTFPGDRETQYF. Here the CDR3 DNA reads TGTGCCAGCACCTTCCCAGGGGATCGGGAGACCCAGTACTTC.

V and J are TRBV6-1 and TRBJ2-3; no clear D gene. Trimming took off 2 bases at V and 0 bases at J, with 9 bases between the two ends. Germline values: CDR1 MNHNS, CDR2 SASEGT. The CDR3 is made up of 15 amino acids. The DNA for the CDR3 is TGTGCCAGCAGTGAACTCCCGGTTAGCACAGATACGCAGTATTTT. Protein product: CASSELPVSTDTQYF.

The rearrangement links TRBV4-1 to TRBJ1-4; TRBD1 aligns across 7 bases. The junction had 3 bases not matched to a gene; V was cut back by 1 base and J by 1 base. CDR1 MGHRA and CDR2 YSYEKL come from the germline V gene. The CDR3 has 16 amino acids. The DNA for the CDR3 is TGCGCCAGCAGCCAAGGACAGGGAGTAACTAATGAAAAACTGTTTTTT. It translates to CASSQGQGVTNEKLFF.

This rearrangement joins TRBV7-2 to TRBJ2-7; 10 bases are shared with TRBD2. Germline lookup yields CDR1 SGHTA and CDR2 FQGNSA. The CDR3 runs 17 residues. The V segment lost 5 bases and the J segment 0 bases; nucleotides outside the gene matches: 10. The CDR3 spells CASSRTLAGAFSYEQYF. CDR3 in DNA: TGTGCCAGCAGCCGAACGCTAGCGGGAGCCTTCTCCTACGAGCAGTACTTC.

The chain employs TRBV5-6 and TRBJ2-7; 7 bases are a match to TRBD1. Germline trimming cut 1 base from V and 3 bases from J; bases unmatched to any gene: 4. Per the germline V gene, CDR1 is SGHDT and CDR2 is YYEEEE. The CDR3 is 14 amino acids. CDR3 sequence: CASSLWTGFYEQYF. The CDR3 DNA is TGTGCCAGCAGCTTGTGGACAGGCTTCTACGAGCAGTACTTC.

V is TRBV5-1 and J is TRBJ2-1; D is tentatively TRBD1 or TRBD2 (5 bases each). From germline, CDR1 is SGHRS and CDR2 YFSETQ. Trimming pared 4 bases from V and 5 bases from J, leaving 16 bases between. This CDR3 comprises 15 residues. CDR3 DNA: TGCGCCAGCAGCCCCCGGACTGGGACCAACAATGAGCAGTTCTTC. Translation: CASSPRTGTNNEQFF.

The V and J genes are TRBV12-5 and TRBJ1-2; D gene ambiguous. The ends were cut back, 2 bases at V and 6 bases at J, with 13 bases in the middle. Germline V gene sequence: CDR1 LGHNT, CDR2 FRNRAP. The CDR3 consists of 14 residues. This CDR3 is CASGLLPDTDGYTF. CDR3 coding DNA: TGTGCTAGTGGTTTGCTCCCAGACACCGATGGCTACACCTTC.

This chain joins TRBV29-1 and TRBJ1-1; D not resolved. This CDR3 is 13 amino acids long. Looked up from germline, CDR1 is SQVTM and CDR2 is ANQGSEA. V was trimmed by 8 bases and J by 1 base, leaving 14 bases between them. Here the CDR3 reads CSPISVANTEAFF. As DNA, the CDR3 is TGCAGCCCCATATCGGTTGCGAACACTGAAGCTTTCTTT.

A few counts support this clone. This chain connects TRBV6-1 to TRBJ2-2, with TRBD1 identical over 8 bases. This CDR3 is built from 15 residues. Trimming cost V 6 bases and J 7 bases; bases outside gene matches: 10. CDR1 and CDR2 (germline): MNHNS, SASEGT. CDR3 bases: TGTGCCAGCAGGCCTCAGGGGGCAACAGGCGGGGAGCTGTTTTTT. Translation: CASRPQGATGGELFF.

This clone appeared a single time. The chain uses TRBV4-1 and TRBJ2-7, with a tentative D call TRBD2 (5 bases). The V end lost 5 bases, the J end lost 5 bases, and 7 bases lay between the germline ends. Germline V gives CDR1 MGHRA, CDR2 YSYEKL. The CDR3 totals 11 residues. CDR3 loop: CASSGGDEQYF. CDR3 nucleotides: TGCGCCAGCAGCGGAGGAGACGAGCAGTACTTC.

The CDR3, as DNA: TGTGCCAGCAGGAAAGACCTCTCTGGGGCCAACGTCCTGACTTTC. Its protein is CASRKDLSGANVLTF. The V and J genes are TRBV28 and TRBJ2-6; no firm D call. Per germline, CDR1 MDHEN and CDR2 SYDVKM. V was clipped by 6 bases and J by 0 bases, with 9 bases between them. This CDR3 spans 15 amino acids.

The J gene is TRBJ2-6, the V gene TRBV4-1; D gene ambiguous. The CDR3 spans 16 residues. Trimming shortened V by 0 bases and J by 0 bases, and 6 bases separated the two germline ends. Germline lookup yields CDR1 MGHRA and CDR2 YSYEKL. The CDR3 here is CASSQDWDSGANVLTF. CDR3 in DNA: TGCGCCAGCAGCCAAGATTGGGACTCTGGGGCCAACGTCCTGACTTTC.

This chain's CDR3 is CASSLRTSGSQETQYF. The CDR3 region has the DNA TGTGCCAGCAGCTTAAGGACTAGCGGGAGTCAAGAGACCCAGTACTTC. The chain recombines TRBV7-9 with TRBJ2-5; 13 bases align to TRBD2. V gave up 2 bases and J gave up 2 bases; unmatched junction bases: 2. Looked up from germline, CDR1 is SEHNR and CDR2 is FQNEAQ (reference sequence). The CDR3 extends over 16 amino acids. Full variable domain (rest looked up from reference TRBV7-9 and TRBJ2-5): DTGVSQNPRHKITKRGQNVTFRCDPISEHNRLYWYRQTLGQGPEFLTYFQNEAQLEKSRLLSDRFSAERPKGSFSTLEIQRTEQGDSAMYLCASSLRTSGSQETQYFGPGTRLLVL.

J is TRBJ2-7 and V is TRBV7-6, with D perhaps matching TRBD2 (5 bases). CDR1 is SGHVS and CDR2 is FNYEAQ in the germline V gene. V lost 3 bases, J lost 7 bases, and 19 bases lay in between. The CDR3 has 15 amino acids. CDR3 DNA sequence: TGTGCCAGCAGCTTCGTGTCGGACTTTAGAGGGGAGCAGTACTTC. Residues: CASSFVSDFRGEQYF.

The V call is TRBV13, the J call TRBJ2-1, with D possibly TRBD2 on 6 matching bases. This CDR3 has 13 amino acids. Trimming shortened V by 7 bases and J by 5 bases, and 12 bases separated the two germline ends. CDR1 is PRHDT and CDR2 is FYEKMQ in the germline V gene (reference sequence). CDR3 loop: CASKRAANNEQFF. The CDR3 coding sequence is TGTGCCAGCAAGCGGGCGGCCAACAATGAGCAGTTCTTC. Drawing the rest from reference TRBV13 and TRBJ2-1, the complete variable domain is AAGVIQSPRHLIKEKRETATLKCYPIPRHDTVYWYQQGPGQDPQFLISFYEKMQSDKGSIPDRFSAQQFSDYHSELNMSSLELGDSALYFCASKRAANNEQFFGPGTRLTVL.